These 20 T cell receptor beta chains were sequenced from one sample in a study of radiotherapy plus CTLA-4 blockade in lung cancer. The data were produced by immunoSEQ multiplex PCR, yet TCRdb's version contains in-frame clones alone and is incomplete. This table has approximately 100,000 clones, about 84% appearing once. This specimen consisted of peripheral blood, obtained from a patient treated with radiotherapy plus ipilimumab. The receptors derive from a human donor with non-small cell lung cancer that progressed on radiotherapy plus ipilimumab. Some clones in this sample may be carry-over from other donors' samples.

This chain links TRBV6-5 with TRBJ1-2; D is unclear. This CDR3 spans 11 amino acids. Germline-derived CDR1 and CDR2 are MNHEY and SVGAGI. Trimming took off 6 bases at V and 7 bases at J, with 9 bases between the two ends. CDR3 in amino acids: CASSGSFGYTF. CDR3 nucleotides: TGTGCCAGCAGCGGATCTTTTGGCTACACCTTC.

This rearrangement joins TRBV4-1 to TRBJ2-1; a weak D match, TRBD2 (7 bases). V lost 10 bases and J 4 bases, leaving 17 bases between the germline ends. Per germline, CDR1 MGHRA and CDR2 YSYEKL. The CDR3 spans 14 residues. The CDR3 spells CATTKGGSYNEQFF. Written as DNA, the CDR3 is TGCGCCACCACCAAGGGGGGGAGTTACAATGAGCAGTTCTTC.

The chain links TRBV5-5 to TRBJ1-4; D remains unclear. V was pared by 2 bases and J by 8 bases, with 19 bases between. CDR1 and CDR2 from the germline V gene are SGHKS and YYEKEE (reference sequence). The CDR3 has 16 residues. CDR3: CASSLAVIGVGEKLFF. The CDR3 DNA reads TGTGCCAGCAGCTTAGCCGTCATCGGGGTAGGAGAAAAACTGTTTTTT.

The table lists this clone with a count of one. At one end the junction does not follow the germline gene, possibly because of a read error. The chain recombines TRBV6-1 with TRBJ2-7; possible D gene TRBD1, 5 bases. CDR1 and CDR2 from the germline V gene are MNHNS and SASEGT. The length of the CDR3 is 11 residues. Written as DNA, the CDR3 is TGTGCCAGCAGTGAAGAGACTGGGGCCGACTTC. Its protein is CASSEETGADF.

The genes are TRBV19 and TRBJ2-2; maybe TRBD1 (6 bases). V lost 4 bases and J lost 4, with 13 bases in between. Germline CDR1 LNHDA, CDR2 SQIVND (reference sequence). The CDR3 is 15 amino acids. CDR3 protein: CASSSLGTLTGELFF. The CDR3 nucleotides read TGTGCCAGTAGTAGCCTCGGGACACTCACCGGGGAGCTGTTTTTT. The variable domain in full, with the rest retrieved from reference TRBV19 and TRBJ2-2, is DGGITQSPKYLFRKEGQNVTLSCEQNLNHDAMYWYRQDPGQGLRLIYYSQIVNDFQKGDIAEGYSVSREKKESFPLTVTSAQKNPTAFYLCASSSLGTLTGELFFGEGSRLTVL.

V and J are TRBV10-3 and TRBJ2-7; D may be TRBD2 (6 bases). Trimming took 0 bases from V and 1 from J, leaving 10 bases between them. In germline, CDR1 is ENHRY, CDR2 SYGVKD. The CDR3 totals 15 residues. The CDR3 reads CAISESYGTSYEQYF. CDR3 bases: TGTGCCATCAGTGAGTCGTACGGGACTTCCTACGAGCAGTACTTC.

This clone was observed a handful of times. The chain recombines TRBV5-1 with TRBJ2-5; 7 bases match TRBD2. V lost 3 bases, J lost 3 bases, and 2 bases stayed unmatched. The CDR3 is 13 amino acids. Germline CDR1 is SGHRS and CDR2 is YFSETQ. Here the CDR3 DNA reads TGCGCCAGCAGCTCCCGGGGGGAAGAGACCCAGTACTTC. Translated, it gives CASSSRGEETQYF.

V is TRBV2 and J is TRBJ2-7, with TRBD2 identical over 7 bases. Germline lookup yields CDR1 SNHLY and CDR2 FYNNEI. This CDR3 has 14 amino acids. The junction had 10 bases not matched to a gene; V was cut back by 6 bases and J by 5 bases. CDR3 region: CASSGGLSLNEQYF. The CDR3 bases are TGTGCCAGCAGCGGGGGACTAAGCCTGAACGAGCAGTACTTC.

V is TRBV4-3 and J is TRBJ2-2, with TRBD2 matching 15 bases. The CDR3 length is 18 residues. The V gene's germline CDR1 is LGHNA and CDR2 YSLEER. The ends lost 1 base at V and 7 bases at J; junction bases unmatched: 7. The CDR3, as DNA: TGCGCCAGCAGCCAAGGGACTAGCGGGGGGGCGGAAGTCGGGGAGCTGTTTTTT. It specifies CASSQGTSGGAEVGELFF.

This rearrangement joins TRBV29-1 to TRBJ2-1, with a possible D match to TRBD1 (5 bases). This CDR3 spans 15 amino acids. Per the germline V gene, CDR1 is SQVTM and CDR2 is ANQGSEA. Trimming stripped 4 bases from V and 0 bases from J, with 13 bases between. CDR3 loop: CSVGIYRSSYNEQFF. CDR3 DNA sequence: TGCAGCGTTGGTATTTACAGGAGCTCCTACAATGAGCAGTTCTTC.

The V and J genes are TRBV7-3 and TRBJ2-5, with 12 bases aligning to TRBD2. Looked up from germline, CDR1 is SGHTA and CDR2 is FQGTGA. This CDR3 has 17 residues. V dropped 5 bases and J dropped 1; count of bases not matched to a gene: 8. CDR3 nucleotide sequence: TGTGCCAGCAGCCTCACCGGGACTAGCGGGCTCCAAGAGACCCAGTACTTC. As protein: CASSLTGTSGLQETQYF.

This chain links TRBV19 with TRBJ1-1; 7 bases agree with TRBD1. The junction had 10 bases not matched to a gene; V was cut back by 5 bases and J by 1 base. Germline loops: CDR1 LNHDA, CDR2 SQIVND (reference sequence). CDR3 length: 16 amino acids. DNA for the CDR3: TGTGCCAGTAGTCTCCGTCGGGACAGAAAGAACACTGAAGCTTTCTTT. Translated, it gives CASSLRRDRKNTEAFF.

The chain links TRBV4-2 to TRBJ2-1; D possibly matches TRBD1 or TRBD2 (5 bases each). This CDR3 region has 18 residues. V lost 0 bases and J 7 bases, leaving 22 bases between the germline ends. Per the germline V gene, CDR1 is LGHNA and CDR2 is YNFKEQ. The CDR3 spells CASSQDRGDLSPGNEQFF. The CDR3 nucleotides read TGTGCCAGCAGCCAAGATCGGGGCGACCTCTCTCCCGGGAATGAGCAGTTCTTC.

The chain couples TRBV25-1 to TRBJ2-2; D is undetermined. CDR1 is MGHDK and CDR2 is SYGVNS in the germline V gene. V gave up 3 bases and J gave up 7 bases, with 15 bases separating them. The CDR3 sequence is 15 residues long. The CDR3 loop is CASSDHSRDIGELFF. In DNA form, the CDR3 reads TGTGCCAGCAGTGATCACTCTAGAGATATCGGGGAGCTGTTTTTT.

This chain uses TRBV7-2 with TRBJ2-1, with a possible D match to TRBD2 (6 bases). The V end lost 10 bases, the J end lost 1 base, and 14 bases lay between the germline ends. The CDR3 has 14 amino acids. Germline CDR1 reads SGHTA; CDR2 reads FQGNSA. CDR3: CATGEGRSYNEQFF. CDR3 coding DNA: TGTGCCACCGGGGAAGGGAGGTCCTACAATGAGCAGTTCTTC.

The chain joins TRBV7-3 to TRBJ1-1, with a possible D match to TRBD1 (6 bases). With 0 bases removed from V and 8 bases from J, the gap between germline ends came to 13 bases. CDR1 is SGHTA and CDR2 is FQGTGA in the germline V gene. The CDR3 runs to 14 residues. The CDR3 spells CASSLTTGTLEAFF. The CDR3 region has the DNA TGTGCCAGCAGCTTAACAACCGGGACACTCGAAGCTTTCTTT.

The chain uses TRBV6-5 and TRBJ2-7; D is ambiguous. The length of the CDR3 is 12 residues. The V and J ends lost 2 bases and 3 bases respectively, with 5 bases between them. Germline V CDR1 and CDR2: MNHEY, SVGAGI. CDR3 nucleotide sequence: TGTGCCAGCAGTTACACTGTCTACGAGCAGTACTTC. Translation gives CASSYTVYEQYF.

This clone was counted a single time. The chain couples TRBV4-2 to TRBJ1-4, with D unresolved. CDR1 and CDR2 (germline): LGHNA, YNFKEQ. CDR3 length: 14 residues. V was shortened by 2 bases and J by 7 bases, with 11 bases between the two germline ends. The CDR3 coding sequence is TGTGCCAGCAGCCAAAAGGGTAGCAGTGAAAAACTGTTTTTT. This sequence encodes CASSQKGSSEKLFF.

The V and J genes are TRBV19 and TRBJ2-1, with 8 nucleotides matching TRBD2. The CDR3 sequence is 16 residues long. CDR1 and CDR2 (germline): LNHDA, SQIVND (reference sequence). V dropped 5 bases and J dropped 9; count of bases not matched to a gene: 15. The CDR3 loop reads CASSAIHAGGVGEQFF. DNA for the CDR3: TGTGCCAGTAGTGCCATCCATGCCGGGGGGGTAGGTGAGCAGTTCTTC. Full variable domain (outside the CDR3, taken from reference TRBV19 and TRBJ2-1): DGGITQSPKYLFRKEGQNVTLSCEQNLNHDAMYWYRQDPGQGLRLIYYSQIVNDFQKGDIAEGYSVSREKKESFPLTVTSAQKNPTAFYLCASSAIHAGGVGEQFFGPGTRLTVL.

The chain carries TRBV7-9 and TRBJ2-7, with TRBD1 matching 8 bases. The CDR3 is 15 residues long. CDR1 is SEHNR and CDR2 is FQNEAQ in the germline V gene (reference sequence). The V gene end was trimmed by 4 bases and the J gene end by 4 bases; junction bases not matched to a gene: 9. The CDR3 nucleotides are TGTGCCAGCAGCTCCCCCGGGACAGGTGAATACGAGCAGTACTTC. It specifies CASSSPGTGEYEQYF.